This TCR beta chain was profiled in a study of cytomegalovirus exposure and HLA in healthy donors. V gave up 0 bases and J gave up 4 bases; unmatched junction bases: 8. The CDR3 totals 17 residues. The germline V gene has CDR1 SGHRS and CDR2 YFSETQ. The PCR ran on 60 Vbeta and 13 Jbeta primers. The authors' processing: Among the unique TCR beta chains that a later analysis counted, about 81 million in all, 10 million to 13 million were shared. Libraries were prepared by immunoSEQ multiplex PCR; TCRdb keeps only in-frame clonotypes and omits some of them. Clone size and V and J calls were adopted from that table, with D and trimming inferred from the DNA. The clone table shows about 46,000 clones, with the ten largest holding under 1.3%.

The sample consisted of PBMCs. The origin of this receptor is a woman aged 35 to 49 in good health and CMV-seronegative. The V and J genes are TRBV5-1 and TRBJ2-2, with 8 bases identical to TRBD1. The CDR3 region has the DNA TGCGCCAGCAGCTTGGAGGGGACAGGCTACCTCACCGGGGAGCTGTTTTTT. It codes for CASSLEGTGYLTGELFF.